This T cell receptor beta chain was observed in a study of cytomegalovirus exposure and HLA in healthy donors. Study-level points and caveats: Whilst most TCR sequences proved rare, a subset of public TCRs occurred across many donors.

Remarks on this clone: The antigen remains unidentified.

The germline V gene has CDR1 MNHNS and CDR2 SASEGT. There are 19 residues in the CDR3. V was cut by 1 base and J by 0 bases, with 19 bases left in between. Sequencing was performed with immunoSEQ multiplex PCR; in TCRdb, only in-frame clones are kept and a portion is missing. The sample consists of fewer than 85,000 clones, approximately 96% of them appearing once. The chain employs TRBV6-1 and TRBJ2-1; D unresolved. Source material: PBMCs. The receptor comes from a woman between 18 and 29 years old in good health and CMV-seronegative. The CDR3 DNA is TGTGCCAGCAGTGAAGGTGTAAGGAGCGCCATGTTCTCCTACAATGAGCAGTTCTTC. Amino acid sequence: CASSEGVRSAMFSYNEQFF.